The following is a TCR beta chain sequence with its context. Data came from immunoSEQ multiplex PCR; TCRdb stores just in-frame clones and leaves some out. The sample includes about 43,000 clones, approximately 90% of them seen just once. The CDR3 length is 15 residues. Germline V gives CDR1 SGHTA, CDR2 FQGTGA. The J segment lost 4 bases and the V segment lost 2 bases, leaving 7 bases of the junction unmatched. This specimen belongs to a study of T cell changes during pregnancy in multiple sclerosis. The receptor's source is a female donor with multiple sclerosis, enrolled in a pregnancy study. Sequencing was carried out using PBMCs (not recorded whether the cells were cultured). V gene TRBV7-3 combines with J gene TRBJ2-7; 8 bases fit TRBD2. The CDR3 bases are TGTGCCAGCAGCTTAGGGCTAGCGGGCCCGTACGAGCAGTACTTC. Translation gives CASSLGLAGPYEQYF.